This TCR beta chain was sequenced during a study of blood T cells in healthy people across ages. The trim removed 1 base at V and 6 bases at J, leaving 5 bases unmatched. This CDR3 comprises 15 residues. Primers used in a second PCR of about 7 to 11 cycles were a sample-barcoded 5' primer and a J-beta primer mix. TCRdb reanalysed the 5' RACE reads using MiXCR and keeps one entry per CDR3 protein. This sample yields roughly 1.5 million distinct CDR3 sequences, of which about 42% are seen a single time; approximately 4% belongs to the top ten. The sample consisted of blood. The sequence was collected from a woman aged 18-35 years in good health. The chain is built from TRBV12-3 or TRBV12-4 and TRBJ1-5; 8 bases align to TRBD1. DNA of the CDR3: TGTGCCAGCAGTTTAGGCAGGGGGCCGAGTCAGCCCCAGCATTTT. As protein: CASSLGRGPSQPQHF.